This is a list of T cell receptor beta chains from one sample in a study of T-cell reconstitution after alpha-beta-depleted transplantation in children. One entry per CDR3 protein, called by TCRdb with MiXCR from the PCR reads. The table lists 250,000 to 300,000 distinct CDR3 sequences, about 9.9% of them singletons. Sequencing was performed on peripheral blood, taken 180 days after TCRalphabeta/CD19-depleted stem cell transplant. The receptors here all came from a male patient between 2 and 9 years old who had a stem cell transplant for chronic granulomatous disease, so the T cells may come from the graft donor. Each CDR3 is given with its conserved first and last residue. Fields, in order: V gene, J gene, clone size, D gene, CDR3 protein, CDR3 DNA. A D gene is named only where the DNA matches it firmly. Some rows mark clone size as missing; the rest say once, few, many or name a class of expanded clone.

V: TRBV29-1
J: TRBJ2-5
size: many
D: TRBD1
CDR3: CSVAGGETQYF
DNA: TGCAGCGTTGCAGGGGGCGAGACCCAGTACTTC

V: TRBV3-1
J: TRBJ2-7
size: many
D: TRBD1
CDR3: CASSQQGAYYEQYF
DNA: TGTGCCAGCAGCCAACAGGGGGCCTATTACGAGCAGTACTTC

V: TRBV6-2/TRBV6-3
J: TRBJ2-2
size: many
D: TRBD2
CDR3: CASSSLVIGGNSGELFF
DNA: TGTGCCAGCAGTTCCCTCGTCATCGGGGGGAATTCCGGGGAGCTGTTTTTT

V: TRBV18
J: TRBJ1-4
size: many
D: NA
CDR3: CASSPQQGPNEKLFF
DNA: TGTGCCAGCTCACCCCAACAGGGTCCCAATGAAAAACTGTTTTTT

V: TRBV6-6
J: TRBJ2-7
size: many
D: NA
CDR3: CASRATINEQYF
DNA: TGTGCCAGCAGAGCGACTATCAACGAGCAGTACTTC

V: TRBV6-1
J: TRBJ2-3
size: many
D: NA
CDR3: CASANRMGDTQYF
DNA: TGTGCCAGCGCCAATAGAATGGGAGATACGCAGTATTTT

V: TRBV7-6
J: TRBJ2-2
size: many
D: NA
CDR3: CASSPRLAANTGELFF
DNA: TGTGCCAGCAGCCCACGGTTGGCGGCCAACACCGGGGAGCTGTTTTTT

V: TRBV4-2
J: TRBJ2-6
size: many
D: TRBD1
CDR3: CASSQDRRGQGANVLTF
DNA: TGTGCCAGCAGCCAAGATCGAAGGGGGCAAGGGGCCAACGTCCTGACTTTC

V: TRBV12-3/TRBV12-4
J: TRBJ2-7
size: many
D: NA
CDR3: CASSPRTTYEQYF
DNA: TGTGCCAGCAGTCCGAGGACTACATACGAGCAGTACTTC

V: TRBV7-2
J: TRBJ2-3
size: many
D: TRBD1
CDR3: CATTHRGTTDTQYF
DNA: TGTGCCACCACCCACAGGGGAACTACAGATACGCAGTATTTT

V: TRBV12-3/TRBV12-4
J: TRBJ2-6
size: few
D: TRBD2
CDR3: CASSTPSGANSGANVLTF
DNA: TGTGCCAGCAGTACGCCTAGCGGGGCGAACTCTGGGGCCAACGTCCTGACTTTC

V: TRBV7-2
J: TRBJ1-3
size: many
D: NA
CDR3: CASSPRGFGNTIYF
DNA: TGTGCCAGCAGCCCCAGGGGATTTGGAAACACCATATATTTT

V: TRBV5-1
J: TRBJ2-7
size: many
D: NA
CDR3: CASSLDVFYEQYF
DNA: TGCGCCAGCAGCTTGGATGTATTCTACGAGCAGTACTTC

V: TRBV20-1
J: TRBJ1-2
size: many
D: NA
CDR3: CSARDPPEDTF
DNA: TGCAGTGCTAGAGATCCTCCGGAGGACACCTTC

V: TRBV5-1
J: TRBJ2-7
size: few
D: NA
CDR3: CASSLSLGYEQYF
DNA: TGCGCCAGCAGCTTGTCTCTCGGCTACGAGCAGTACTTC

V: TRBV19
J: TRBJ1-1
size: many
D: NA
CDR3: CASSILHAGTEAFF
DNA: TGTGCCAGTAGTATACTACACGCAGGAACTGAAGCTTTCTTT

V: TRBV20-1
J: TRBJ2-5
size: many
D: NA
CDR3: CSCEQGLYQETQYF
DNA: TGCAGTTGCGAACAGGGCTTGTACCAAGAGACCCAGTACTTC

V: TRBV20-1
J: TRBJ2-5
size: many
D: TRBD2
CDR3: CSARKGLGGVRRETQYF
DNA: TGCAGTGCTAGAAAAGGACTTGGGGGGGTGCGAAGAGAGACCCAGTACTTC

V: TRBV12-3/TRBV12-4
J: TRBJ2-1
size: few
D: TRBD1
CDR3: CASSPAGQGLGNEQFF
DNA: TGTGCCAGCAGTCCCGCGGGACAGGGTCTAGGCAATGAGCAGTTCTTC

V: TRBV28
J: TRBJ2-1
size: many
D: NA
CDR3: CATSEVDINEQFF
DNA: TGTGCCACCTCCGAAGTGGACATCAATGAGCAGTTCTTC

V: TRBV3-1
J: TRBJ2-3
size: many
D: NA
CDR3: CASSQNVLAGTDTQYF
DNA: TGTGCCAGCAGCCAAAATGTGTTAGCGGGCACAGATACGCAGTATTTT

V: TRBV6-1
J: TRBJ2-1
size: many
D: TRBD1
CDR3: CASRANDRGVEQFF
DNA: TGTGCCAGCAGGGCTAACGACAGGGGGGTTGAGCAGTTCTTC

V: TRBV28
J: TRBJ2-2
size: few
D: NA
CDR3: CASSTYYIARNYTGELFF
DNA: TGTGCCAGCAGCACCTATTATATTGCCCGGAATTACACCGGGGAGCTGTTTTTT

V: TRBV30
J: TRBJ2-1
size: many
D: NA
CDR3: CAWSSGPYNEQFF
DNA: TGTGCCTGGAGTAGCGGGCCTTACAATGAGCAGTTCTTC

V: TRBV7-2
J: TRBJ2-7
size: many
D: NA
CDR3: CASSLLPGVREQYF
DNA: TGTGCCAGCAGCTTACTTCCAGGAGTACGCGAGCAGTACTTC

V: TRBV20-1
J: TRBJ2-3
size: many
D: TRBD2
CDR3: CSAWGLAGAGDTQYF
DNA: TGCAGTGCTTGGGGACTAGCGGGAGCTGGAGATACGCAGTATTTT

V: TRBV19
J: TRBJ2-2
size: few
D: NA
CDR3: CASSPGATGELFF
DNA: TGTGCCAGTAGCCCCGGGGCCACCGGGGAGCTGTTTTTT

V: TRBV5-1
J: TRBJ1-6
size: many
D: NA
CDR3: CASSLAVGQRGSPLHF
DNA: TGCGCCAGCAGCTTGGCCGTAGGACAAAGAGGTTCACCCCTCCACTTT

V: TRBV12-3/TRBV12-4
J: TRBJ2-3
size: many
D: NA
CDR3: CASSPSGAGSTDTQYF
DNA: TGTGCCAGCAGCCCAAGCGGAGCCGGAAGCACAGATACGCAGTATTTT

V: TRBV20-1
J: TRBJ2-1
size: NA
D: TRBD2
CDR3: CSAGGSHYSEQFF
DNA: TGCAGTGCGGGCGGGAGCCACTACAGTGAGCAGTTCTTC

V: TRBV12-3/TRBV12-4
J: TRBJ2-2
size: many
D: NA
CDR3: CASSLRPTTGELFF
DNA: TGTGCCAGCAGTTTACGACCGACCACCGGGGAGCTGTTTTTT

V: TRBV14
J: TRBJ2-7
size: many
D: NA
CDR3: CASSQDVSYEQYF
DNA: TGTGCCAGCAGCCAAGACGTCTCCTACGAGCAGTACTTC

V: TRBV7-2
J: TRBJ2-1
size: many
D: NA
CDR3: CASSFSGGPNQFF
DNA: TGTGCCAGCAGCTTCTCGGGGGGCCCAAATCAGTTCTTC

V: TRBV5-4
J: TRBJ2-7
size: many
D: NA
CDR3: CASSLVLSGSVGGGYEQYF
DNA: TGTGCCAGCAGCTTGGTGCTATCAGGGAGTGTCGGCGGTGGTTACGAGCAGTACTTC

V: TRBV6-1
J: TRBJ2-1
size: many
D: TRBD2
CDR3: CASGERGGGIEQFF
DNA: TGTGCCAGCGGAGAGCGGGGGGGCGGTATTGAGCAGTTCTTC

V: TRBV4-1
J: TRBJ2-3
size: many
D: NA
CDR3: CASSLLVVDTQYF
DNA: TGCGCCAGCAGCCTCCTTGTGGTAGATACGCAGTATTTT

V: TRBV7-9
J: TRBJ1-2
size: many
D: NA
CDR3: CASSLAQQSYGYTF
DNA: TGTGCCAGCAGCTTAGCTCAACAGAGCTATGGCTACACCTTC

V: TRBV11-2
J: TRBJ2-3
size: few
D: NA
CDR3: CASSLAGGGTQYF
DNA: TGTGCCAGCAGCTTGGCAGGTGGGGGTACGCAGTATTTT

V: TRBV7-9
J: TRBJ2-1
size: NA
D: NA
CDR3: CASSLVGIAEGRKQFF
DNA: TGTGCAAGCAGCTTAGTCGGGATCGCAGAAGGCCGTAAGCAGTTCTTC

V: TRBV20-1
J: TRBJ2-7
size: many
D: NA
CDR3: CSAREGRVYEQYF
DNA: TGCAGTGCTAGAGAAGGAAGGGTCTACGAGCAGTACTTC

V: TRBV20-1
J: TRBJ1-1
size: many
D: NA
CDR3: CSARLRGRFEAFF
DNA: TGCAGTGCTAGGCTTCGGGGAAGGTTTGAAGCTTTCTTT

V: TRBV19
J: TRBJ2-1
size: many
D: NA
CDR3: CASSSADTIYNEQFF
DNA: TGTGCCAGTAGTTCGGCGGACACCATCTACAATGAGCAGTTCTTC

V: TRBV5-6
J: TRBJ1-1
size: many
D: NA
CDR3: CASSWLDPENTEAFF
DNA: TGTGCCAGCAGCTGGCTCGACCCCGAGAACACTGAAGCTTTCTTT

V: TRBV6-1
J: TRBJ2-5
size: many
D: NA
CDR3: CASRSMGSEQETQYF
DNA: TGTGCCAGCAGGAGTATGGGGAGTGAGCAAGAGACCCAGTACTTC

V: TRBV20-1
J: TRBJ2-1
size: many
D: NA
CDR3: CSARRATGNNEQFF
DNA: TGCAGTGCTAGGAGGGCTACGGGTAACAATGAGCAGTTCTTC

V: TRBV4-1
J: TRBJ2-5
size: many
D: NA
CDR3: CASNDLGGGETQYF
DNA: TGCGCCAGCAATGACCTAGGTGGGGGGGAGACCCAGTACTTC

V: TRBV5-6
J: TRBJ2-5
size: NA
D: TRBD2
CDR3: CASSLEGLAGAPETQYF
DNA: TGTGCCAGCAGCTTGGAAGGACTAGCGGGGGCCCCCGAGACCCAGTACTTC

V: TRBV12-3/TRBV12-4
J: TRBJ1-1
size: many
D: NA
CDR3: CASSLVGWGEAFF
DNA: TGTGCCAGCAGTTTAGTGGGGTGGGGCGAAGCTTTCTTT

V: TRBV7-2
J: TRBJ2-3
size: many
D: NA
CDR3: CASSLVRGTTDTQYF
DNA: TGTGCCAGCAGCTTAGTTCGGGGAACCACAGATACGCAGTATTTT

V: TRBV2
J: TRBJ2-5
size: many
D: NA
CDR3: CASSRTFQETQYF
DNA: TGTGCCAGCAGTAGGACATTCCAAGAGACCCAGTACTTC

V: TRBV9
J: TRBJ2-2
size: many
D: NA
CDR3: CASLGTTGELFF
DNA: TGTGCCAGCCTCGGTACCACCGGGGAGCTGTTTTTT

V: TRBV19
J: TRBJ1-5
size: few
D: NA
CDR3: CASSNGSNQPQHF
DNA: TGTGCCAGTAGTAACGGGAGCAATCAGCCCCAGCATTTT

V: TRBV27
J: TRBJ2-7
size: many
D: TRBD2
CDR3: CASSPRLAGNEQYF
DNA: TGTGCCAGCAGTCCTCGACTAGCCGGAAACGAGCAGTACTTC

V: TRBV12-3/TRBV12-4
J: TRBJ2-5
size: many
D: NA
CDR3: CASSRPKETQYF
DNA: TGTGCCAGCAGTCGACCTAAAGAGACCCAGTACTTC

V: TRBV15
J: TRBJ1-1
size: many
D: NA
CDR3: CATSRPILGGAEAFF
DNA: TGTGCCACCAGCCGACCCATTTTGGGGGGGGCTGAAGCTTTCTTT

V: TRBV4-1
J: TRBJ2-1
size: many
D: TRBD1
CDR3: CASSQIRGQGYNEQFF
DNA: TGCGCCAGCAGCCAGATAAGGGGACAGGGCTACAATGAGCAGTTCTTC